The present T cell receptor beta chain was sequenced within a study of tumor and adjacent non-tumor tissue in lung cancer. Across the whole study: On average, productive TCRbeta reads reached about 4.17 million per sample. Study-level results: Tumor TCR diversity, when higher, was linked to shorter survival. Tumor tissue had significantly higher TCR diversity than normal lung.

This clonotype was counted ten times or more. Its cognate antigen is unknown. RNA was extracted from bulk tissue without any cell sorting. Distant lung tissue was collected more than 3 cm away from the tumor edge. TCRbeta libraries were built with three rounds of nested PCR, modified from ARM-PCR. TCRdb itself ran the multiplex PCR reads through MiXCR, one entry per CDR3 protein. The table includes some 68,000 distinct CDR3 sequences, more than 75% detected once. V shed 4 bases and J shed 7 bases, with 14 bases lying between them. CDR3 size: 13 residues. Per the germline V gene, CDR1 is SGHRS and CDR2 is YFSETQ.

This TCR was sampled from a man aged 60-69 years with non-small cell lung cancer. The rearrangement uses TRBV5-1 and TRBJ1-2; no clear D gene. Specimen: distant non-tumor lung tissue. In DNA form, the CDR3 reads TGCGCCAGCAGCGGAATAGACCCCCTTGGCTACACCTTC. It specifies CASSGIDPLGYTF. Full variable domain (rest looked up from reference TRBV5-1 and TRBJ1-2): KAGVTQTPRYLIKTRGQQVTLSCSPISGHRSVSWYQQTPGQGLQFLFEYFSETQRNKGNFPGRFSGRQFSNSRSEMNVSTLELGDSALYLCASSGIDPLGYTFGSGTRLTVV.